This T cell receptor (beta chain) was captured in a study of shared clonotypes between healthy human individuals (dated by TCRdb to 2019 to 2021). Regarding the research as a whole: A couple of women and a few men aged 18 to 49 years were included in the cohort. To estimate repertoire size and how much clonotypes are shared between individuals, the study performed deep sequencing of blood TCR repertoires from a handful of healthy adults. Per donor, leukapheresis produced somewhere between about 0.8 and 9 billion PBMCs. Per donor, three plates each were used for CD4 naive and CD4 memory, two for CD8 naive, and one for CD8 memory. Libraries were prepared and TCR repertoires were sequenced by different laboratories using diverse techniques, in order to increase sequencing depth and limit assay-specific biases. Study-wide findings and limitations: Sampling was restricted to blood, and TCR repertoires in tissue are likely to differ from TCR repertoires in blood. When a few donors were compared, the shared fraction of clonotypes was 5% to 6.5% for naive CD4, around 3.6% for naive CD8, 2.3% for memory CD4, and approximately 0.4% for memory CD8. Based on pairwise subsampling, the degree of clonotype sharing among donors was expected to be affected by sequencing depth. Naive subsets generally had larger estimated clonotype richness than memory subsets. Higher generation probabilities were observed for clonotypes shared by all four sorted-subset donors than for non-shared clonotypes. Because the study included only a small number of donors, the genetic and exposure-history diversity represented was limited. Even with the large sequencing depth, rarefaction of the sorted-subset datasets indicated that sequencing was incomplete.

Taken from the germline V gene (reference sequence), the CDR1 and CDR2 loops are MNHNY and SVGAGI. The CDR3 holds 10 amino acids from the cysteine to the phenylalanine. CDR3 DNA is the only sequence kept; it has 30 bases, read in frame from the first base. Donors were healthy HIV-negative adults with no recently reported acute infections or vaccinations. Only Caucasian adults living in Nashville, Tennessee, USA were represented among the donors. CD4+ T cells were enriched by magnetic negative selection, after which naive cells were positively selected on CD45RA and the negative fraction was taken as the memory subset. Blood was obtained by leukapheresis, after which PBMCs were separated by Ficoll-Histopaque density gradient centrifugation and cryopreserved in liquid nitrogen vapor phase. Analytical flow cytometry was used to check the purity and quantity of every magnetically sorted T cell population. Genomic DNA was isolated from each sorted fraction and quantified by UV absorbance on a Nanodrop 2000c.

As regards this clone: No cognate antigen has been identified for it. No base quality information exists; no much larger clone differs at one position.

Using the deep immunoSEQ assay, multiplex PCR amplified TCR CDR3 regions from genomic DNA. Extracted genomic DNA from each cell subset was distributed evenly across all wells of several immunoSEQ 96-well plates, and each plate was treated as a replicate. For sorted subsets, each replicate PCR was loaded with 200 ng genomic DNA, equivalent to 30,000 or so T cell genomes. Purified libraries were quantified with a Qubit 3.0 fluorometer, sized on a Bioanalyzer 2100, and re-quantified with the KAPA Library Quantification kit. A separate single-read 150-cycle Illumina NextSeq 550 flow cell was used to sequence each immunoSEQ 96-well plate. The original methods were these. Because the immunoSEQ output included only junctional sequences and no quality scores, the filtering could not be the same as the filtering used for full-length reads. Sequences were annotated with PyIR, a Python wrapper for IgBLAST v1.9, using IMGT germline references to assign V/J genes and CDR3. Reads were filtered out if the reads had weak V/J assignments (E-value above 1e-6), no CDR3, stop codons, out-of-frame junctions, or ambiguous translated residues. V3J clonotypes were defined by identical inferred V gene, J gene, and CDR3 amino acid sequence. To compute the percentage overlap between repertoires, the number of shared unique clonotypes was divided by the size of the smaller repertoire. Three approaches were used to assess repertoire richness: RTK rarefaction, the Chao1 estimator, and Recon v2.1 estimates of unobserved clonotypes. OLGA was used to compute generation probabilities for all TCRbeta clonotypes that the gDNA method yielded from a few donors. TCRdb's version of the immuneACCESS table is confined to in-frame rearrangements and falls short of the full clone set. An unresolved V gene accounts for under half of the shortfall where checked; the remainder is of unknown origin. V, J and clone size derive from that table, while D and trimming were established from the DNA sequence. The sample data list millions of clones, and approximately 94% of these were observed just once. Over 0.12% of the sample comes from the top ten.

Rearrangement joined TRBV6-6 to TRBJ2-4; TRBD2 agrees with 7 junctional bases. This receptor was taken from a man aged 18 to 30 in good health. The sequencing input was naive CD4+ T cells sorted from blood. The cell subset or site label for this specimen denotes: CD45RA+ positively selected. The CDR3 corresponds to CAGGENIQYF. The nucleotide sequence is given as TGTGCGGGAGGGGAAAACATTCAGTACTTC.